A single sample is the source of the 16 T cell receptor beta chains below, sequenced in a study of cytomegalovirus exposure and HLA in healthy donors. In the PCR, 60 Vbeta and 13 Jbeta primers were used. Produced via immunoSEQ multiplex PCR; TCRdb's table is partial and in-frame only. The sample has over 200,000 clones; roughly 80% are singletons. Sequencing was done on a sample of PBMCs. Receptor source: a man in his forties in good health and CMV-seropositive.

This clone was observed a handful of times. The V and J genes are TRBV2 and TRBJ2-3, with a weak D call TRBD2 (6 bases). The germline V gene encodes CDR1 SNHLY and CDR2 FYNNEI. Trimming stripped 7 bases from V and 4 bases from J, with 15 bases between. The CDR3 is 14 amino acids. CDR3: CASTAGPGADTQYF. The CDR3 nucleotides are TGTGCCAGCACCGCGGGACCTGGCGCAGATACGCAGTATTTT.

This clone was picked up a small number of times. The junction departs from germline at one end; a sequencing error may be responsible. The rearrangement joins TRBV7-9 to TRBJ2-3; D is perhaps TRBD2 (5 bases). The V gene's germline CDR1 is SEHNR and CDR2 FQNEAQ (reference sequence). The CDR3 sequence is 12 residues long. CDR3 nucleotide sequence: TGTTCCAGCAGCGGAGGTCCAGATACGCAGTATTTT. Translated: CSSSGGPDTQYF.

The J gene is TRBJ1-1, the V gene TRBV25-1, with 7 bases aligning to TRBD1. The CDR3 loop spans 13 amino acids. V was pared by 7 bases and J by 5 bases, with 7 bases of the junction left unmatched. The germline CDR1 and CDR2 sequences are MGHDK and SYGVNS. The CDR3 reads CASNPGGGTEAFF. The CDR3 nucleotides read TGTGCCAGCAATCCAGGGGGTGGAACTGAAGCTTTCTTT.

This chain uses TRBV11-2 with TRBJ2-7, with 11 positions matching TRBD2. The CDR3 is made up of 15 amino acids. Trimming took 8 bases from V and 1 from J; bases not matched to a gene: 7. The germline V gene encodes CDR1 SGHAT and CDR2 FQNNGV. CDR3 amino acids: CASGPTSGGSYEQYV. For the CDR3, the DNA is TGTGCCAGCGGGCCCACTAGCGGGGGATCCTACGAGCAGTACGTC.

The V call is TRBV5-1, the J call TRBJ2-5; a possible D gene is TRBD1 (5 bases). The J call may not be correct, given that the DNA end is closer to TRBJ2-7. This CDR3 contains 16 residues. CDR1 and CDR2 (germline): SGHRS, YFSETQ. This CDR3 is CASSADARVYSYEQYF. CDR3 in DNA: TGCGCCAGCAGCGCGGATGCCAGGGTTTACTCCTACGAGCAGTACTTC.

This clone was counted a few times. The chain links TRBV25-1 to TRBJ1-2; the D is unclear. V lost 7 bases and J lost 2, with 14 bases in between. Germline loops: CDR1 MGHDK, CDR2 SYGVNS. The CDR3 covers 14 residues. The CDR3 sequence: CASTAGEGNYGYTF. The CDR3 DNA sequence: TGTGCCAGCACGGCCGGGGAAGGGAACTATGGCTACACCTTC.

This clone has only one observation. Written as DNA, the CDR3 is TGTGCCAGCAGCCAAGGGCTCAGCACAGATACGCAGTATTTT. This codes for CASSQGLSTDTQYF. The chain links TRBV14 to TRBJ2-3; D not certain. The CDR3 consists of 14 residues. Looked up from germline, CDR1 is SGHDN and CDR2 is FVKESK. Deletions cut 1 base from V and 0 bases from J, with 5 bases between.

This chain uses TRBV30 with TRBJ2-4, with 8 bases that match TRBD2. Germline values: CDR1 GTSNPN, CDR2 SVGIG (reference sequence). This CDR3 comprises 14 residues. V dropped 2 bases and J dropped 8; count of bases not matched to a gene: 8. In DNA, the CDR3 is TGTGCCTGGAGTACCCTGACAGCGGGGGACATTCAGTACTTC. This sequence encodes CAWSTLTAGDIQYF.

The chain links TRBV7-9 to TRBJ2-2, with D hard to call. V was clipped by 1 base and J by 3 bases, with 6 bases between them. Germline V CDR1 and CDR2: SEHNR, FQNEAQ (reference sequence). This CDR3 region has 14 residues. Here the CDR3 reads CASSLDQYTGELFF. The CDR3 DNA follows: TGTGCCAGCAGCTTAGACCAGTACACCGGGGAGCTGTTTTTT.

This clone has just one count. The V and J genes are TRBV7-6 and TRBJ2-5; the match to TRBD1 covers 9 bases. The CDR3 loop spans 15 amino acids. V lost 6 bases and J lost 5; bases outside the gene matches: 10. The germline gives CDR1 SGHVS, CDR2 FNYEAQ. The CDR3 loop is CASRETGTGSETQYF. Written as DNA, the CDR3 is TGTGCCAGCAGAGAAACCGGGACAGGGAGCGAGACCCAGTACTTC.

The chain joins TRBV6-5 to TRBJ2-7; the match to TRBD2 covers 7 bases. After removal of 7 bases from V and 5 bases from J, the junction contained 8 bases not matched to a gene. The CDR3 has 13 amino acids. Germline V CDR1 and CDR2: MNHEY, SVGAGI. DNA for the CDR3: TGTGCCAGCATCCCCGAGCGGGACCACGAGCAGTACGTC. It encodes CASIPERDHEQYV.

For this clone: The sample carries other DNA sequences with the same CDR3. The CDR3 DNA follows: TGTGCCAGCAGCACGAGCGGAAGCTCCTACAATGAGCAGTTCTTC. Translating it yields CASSTSGSSYNEQFF. J is TRBJ2-1 and V is TRBV7-9, with D possibly TRBD2 on 5 matching bases. This CDR3 spans 15 amino acids. V lost 5 bases to trimming and J lost 0 bases, with 11 bases between them. Germline V gene lookup returns CDR1 SEHNR and CDR2 FQNEAQ (reference sequence).

The chain recombines TRBV9 with TRBJ1-4; 8 bases agree with TRBD1. J was trimmed by 4 bases and V by 2 bases; bases with no gene match: 10. The germline gives CDR1 SGDLS, CDR2 YYNGEE. The CDR3 is made up of 17 amino acids. The CDR3 spells CASSVGTGRMSNEKLFF. The CDR3 nucleotides are TGTGCCAGCAGCGTTGGGACAGGTCGGATGAGTAATGAAAAACTGTTTTTT.

This clone was found once. Here the CDR3 DNA reads TGCGCCAGCAGCCTCACCGGGACTAGCGGGGGGCCCCAAGAGACCCAGTACTTC. This sequence encodes CASSLTGTSGGPQETQYF. V usage is TRBV5-1 and J usage is TRBJ2-5, with 15 nucleotides matching TRBD2. In germline, CDR1 is SGHRS, CDR2 YFSETQ. CDR3 length: 18 residues. V shed 4 bases, J shed 1 base, and the junction held 8 bases outside the gene matches. Combining the CDR3 with reference TRBV5-1 and TRBJ2-5 gives the whole variable domain KAGVTQTPRYLIKTRGQQVTLSCSPISGHRSVSWYQQTPGQGLQFLFEYFSETQRNKGNFPGRFSGRQFSNSRSEMNVSTLELGDSALYLCASSLTGTSGGPQETQYFGPGTRLLVL.

CDR3 nucleotide sequence: TGTGCCAGTAGGGACAGGCTCTATGGCTACACCTTC. This translates into CASRDRLYGYTF. The chain uses TRBV30 and TRBJ1-2; 8 nucleotides align to TRBD1. The V segment lost 8 bases and the J segment 4 bases; nucleotides outside the gene matches: 6. CDR3 length equals 12 residues. Germline V gene lookup returns CDR1 GTSNPN and CDR2 SVGIG (reference sequence).

This clone is a singleton in its sample. The chain uses TRBV5-4 and TRBJ2-1, with no clear D. The CDR3 covers 13 residues. In germline, CDR1 is SGHNT, CDR2 YYREEE (reference sequence). Trimming removed 4 bases at V and 5 bases at J, with 10 bases between. CDR3 in amino acids: CASSPNLDNEQFF. The CDR3 DNA follows: TGTGCCAGCAGCCCTAACTTGGACAATGAGCAGTTCTTC.